This T cell receptor beta chain was recorded in a study of molecular identifiers for immune sequencing clone quantification. Notes on the study in general: Among 850,000 to 1,000,000 naive cells, spiked Jurkat TCR RNA from a single cell was reportedly detectable.

Listed TCR primers, together with previously described methods, were used for the bulk TCR libraries. TCRdb reprocessed the PCR reads via MiXCR and lists one record per CDR3 protein. Of approximately 680,000 distinct CDR3 sequences listed, over 25% were seen once; the top ten hold about 0.73%. Naive CD8 T cell sorting was performed on the CD8+CD4-CCR7+CD45RA+ phenotype. The sample holds many counts of this clonotype. Its antigen is not identified. This TCR was sampled from a human donor in good health. Some libraries in this study had Jurkat cell RNA spiked in. Input material: naive CD8+ T cells from blood, with Jurkat cell RNA spiked in. Subset here: FACS-sorted CD8+CD4-CCR7+CD45RA+ naive T cells.

The CDR3 DNA is TGCAGTGCTAGAAATACCCTCGAGGGATTAGATCAGCCCCAGCATTTT. It codes for CSARNTLEGLDQPQHF. The V and J genes are TRBV20-1 and TRBJ1-5; D remains unclear. This CDR3 is 16 amino acids long. Germline V lookup: CDR1 DFQATT, CDR2 SNEGSKA (reference sequence). Trimming shortened V by 2 bases and J by 5 bases, and 19 bases separated the two germline ends.